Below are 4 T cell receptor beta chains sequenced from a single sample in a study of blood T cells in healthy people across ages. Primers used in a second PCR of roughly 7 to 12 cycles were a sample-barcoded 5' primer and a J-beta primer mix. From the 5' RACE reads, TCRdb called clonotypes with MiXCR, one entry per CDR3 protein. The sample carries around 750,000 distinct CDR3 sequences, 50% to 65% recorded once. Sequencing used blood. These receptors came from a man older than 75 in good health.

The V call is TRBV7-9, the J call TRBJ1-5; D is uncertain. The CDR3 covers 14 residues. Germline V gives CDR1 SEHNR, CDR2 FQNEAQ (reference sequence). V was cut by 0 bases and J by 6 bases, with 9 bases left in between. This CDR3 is CASSLAGSGQPQHF. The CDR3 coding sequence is TGTGCCAGCAGCTTAGCAGGGTCGGGTCAGCCCCAGCATTTT.

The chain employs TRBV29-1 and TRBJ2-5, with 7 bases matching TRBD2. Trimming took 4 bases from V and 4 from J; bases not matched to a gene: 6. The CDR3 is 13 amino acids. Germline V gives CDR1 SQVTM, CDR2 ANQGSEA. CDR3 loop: CSVVGIAGETQYF. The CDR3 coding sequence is TGCAGCGTTGTTGGGATAGCGGGAGAGACCCAGTACTTC.

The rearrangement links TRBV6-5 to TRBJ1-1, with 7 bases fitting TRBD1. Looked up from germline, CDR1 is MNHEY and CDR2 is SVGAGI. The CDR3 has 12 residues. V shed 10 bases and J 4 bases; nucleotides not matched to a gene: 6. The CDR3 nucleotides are TGTGCCACCCTCCAGGGGGTCACTGAAGCTTTCTTT. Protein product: CATLQGVTEAFF.

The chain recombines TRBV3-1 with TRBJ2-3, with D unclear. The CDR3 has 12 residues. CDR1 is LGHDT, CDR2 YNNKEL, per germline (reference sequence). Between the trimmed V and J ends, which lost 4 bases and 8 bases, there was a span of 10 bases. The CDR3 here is CASSPSSGTQYF. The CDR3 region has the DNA TGTGCCAGCAGCCCCAGTTCGGGTACGCAGTATTTT.